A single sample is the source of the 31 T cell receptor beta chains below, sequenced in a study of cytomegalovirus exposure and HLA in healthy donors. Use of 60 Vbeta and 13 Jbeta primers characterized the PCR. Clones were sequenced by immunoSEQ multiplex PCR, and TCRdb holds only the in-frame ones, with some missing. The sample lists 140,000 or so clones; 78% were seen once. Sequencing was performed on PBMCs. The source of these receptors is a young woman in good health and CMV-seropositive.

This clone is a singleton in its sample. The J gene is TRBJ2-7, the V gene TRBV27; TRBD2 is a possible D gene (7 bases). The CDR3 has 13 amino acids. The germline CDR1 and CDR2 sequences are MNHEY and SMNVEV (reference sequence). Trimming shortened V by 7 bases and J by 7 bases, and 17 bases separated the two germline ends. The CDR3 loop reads CASKMGGAGEQYF. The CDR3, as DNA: TGTGCCAGCAAGATGGGGGGGGCGGGTGAGCAGTACTTC.

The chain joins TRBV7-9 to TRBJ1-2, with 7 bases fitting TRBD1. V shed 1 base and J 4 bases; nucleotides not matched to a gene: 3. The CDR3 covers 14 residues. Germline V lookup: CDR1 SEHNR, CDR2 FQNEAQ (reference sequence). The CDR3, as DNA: TGTGCCAGCAGCTTAGGCAGGGGGGCCTATGGCTACACCTTC. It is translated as CASSLGRGAYGYTF.

CDR3 nucleotides: TGTGCCAGCAGCTTAATAGGGGGCTATGGCTACACCTTC. Translation gives CASSLIGGYGYTF. The J gene is TRBJ1-2, the V gene TRBV7-2, with D possibly TRBD1 on 6 matching bases. Trimming cost V 2 bases and J 4 bases, with 8 bases left between them. The CDR3 covers 13 residues. CDR1 and CDR2 (germline): SGHTA, FQGNSA.

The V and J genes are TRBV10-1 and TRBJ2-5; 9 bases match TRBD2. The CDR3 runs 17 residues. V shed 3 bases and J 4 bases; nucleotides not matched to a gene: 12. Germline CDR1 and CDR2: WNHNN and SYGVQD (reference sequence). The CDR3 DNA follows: TGCGCCAGCAGTGATGGTGGCGGGGGGGTTCAAGGAGAGACCCAGTACTTC. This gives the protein CASSDGGGGVQGETQYF.

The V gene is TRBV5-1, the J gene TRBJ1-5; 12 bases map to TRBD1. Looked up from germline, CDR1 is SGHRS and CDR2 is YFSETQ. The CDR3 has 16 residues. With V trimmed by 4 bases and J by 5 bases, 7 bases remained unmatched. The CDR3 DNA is TGCGCCAGCAGCCCGGGACAGGGGGCTCGGGATCAGCCCCAGCATTTT. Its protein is CASSPGQGARDQPQHF.

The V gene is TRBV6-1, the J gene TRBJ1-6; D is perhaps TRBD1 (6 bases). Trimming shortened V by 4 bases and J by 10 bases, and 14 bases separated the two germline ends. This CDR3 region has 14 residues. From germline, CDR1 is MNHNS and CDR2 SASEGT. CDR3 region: CASSVTGIGSPLHF. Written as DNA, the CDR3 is TGTGCCAGCAGTGTTACAGGGATAGGATCACCCCTCCACTTT.

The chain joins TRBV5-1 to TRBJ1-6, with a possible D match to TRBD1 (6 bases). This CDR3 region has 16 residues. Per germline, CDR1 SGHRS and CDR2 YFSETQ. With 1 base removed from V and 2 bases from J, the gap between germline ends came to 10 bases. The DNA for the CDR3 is TGCGCCAGCAGCTTGAAGGGGGTCACCTATAATTCACCCCTCCACTTT. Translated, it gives CASSLKGVTYNSPLHF.

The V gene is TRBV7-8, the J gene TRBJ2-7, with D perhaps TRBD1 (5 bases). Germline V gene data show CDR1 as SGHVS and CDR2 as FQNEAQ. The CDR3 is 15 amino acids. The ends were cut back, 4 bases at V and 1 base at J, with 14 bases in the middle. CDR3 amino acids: CASSSLDSESYEQYF. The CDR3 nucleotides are TGTGCCAGCAGCTCTCTAGACAGCGAATCCTACGAGCAGTACTTC.

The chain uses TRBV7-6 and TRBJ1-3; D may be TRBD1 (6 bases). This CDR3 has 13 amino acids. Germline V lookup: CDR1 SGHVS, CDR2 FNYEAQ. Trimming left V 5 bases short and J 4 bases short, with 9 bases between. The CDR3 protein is CASSPGTGNTIYF. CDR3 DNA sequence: TGTGCCAGCAGCCCCGGGACAGGAAACACCATATATTTT. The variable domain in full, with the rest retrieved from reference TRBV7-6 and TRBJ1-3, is GAGVSQSPRYKVTKRGQDVALRCDPISGHVSLYWYRQALGQGPEFLTYFNYEAQQDKSGLPNDRFSAERPEGSISTLTIQRTEQRDSAMYRCASSPGTGNTIYFGEGSWLTVV.

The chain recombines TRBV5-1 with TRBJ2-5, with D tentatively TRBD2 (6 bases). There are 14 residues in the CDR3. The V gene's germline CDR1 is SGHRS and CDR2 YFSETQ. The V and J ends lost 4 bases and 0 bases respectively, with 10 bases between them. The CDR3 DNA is TGCGCCAGCAGCCCGGCGGGGTACCAAGAGACCCAGTACTTC. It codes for CASSPAGYQETQYF.

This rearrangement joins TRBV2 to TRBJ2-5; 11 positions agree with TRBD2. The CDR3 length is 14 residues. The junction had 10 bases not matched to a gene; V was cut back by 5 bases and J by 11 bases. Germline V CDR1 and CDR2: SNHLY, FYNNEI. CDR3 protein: CASSLAGGPREQYF. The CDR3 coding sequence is TGTGCCAGCAGTTTAGCGGGGGGGCCGAGAGAGCAGTACTTC.

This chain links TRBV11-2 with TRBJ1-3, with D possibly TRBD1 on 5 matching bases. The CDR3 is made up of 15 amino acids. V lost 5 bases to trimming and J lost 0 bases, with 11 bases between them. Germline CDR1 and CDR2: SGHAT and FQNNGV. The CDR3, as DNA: TGTGCCAGCAGCCGGAGGGGCATCTCTGGAAACACCATATATTTT. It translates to CASSRRGISGNTIYF.

In DNA form, the CDR3 reads TGTGCCAGCAGCTTGTTGTCCAGTAAGAATCAGCCCCAGCATTTT. Protein sequence: CASSLLSSKNQPQHF. The rearrangement links TRBV5-8 to TRBJ1-5; the D is unclear. This CDR3 has 15 amino acids. The V and J ends lost 1 base and 4 bases respectively, with 12 bases between them. Germline lookup yields CDR1 SGHTS and CDR2 YDEGEE.

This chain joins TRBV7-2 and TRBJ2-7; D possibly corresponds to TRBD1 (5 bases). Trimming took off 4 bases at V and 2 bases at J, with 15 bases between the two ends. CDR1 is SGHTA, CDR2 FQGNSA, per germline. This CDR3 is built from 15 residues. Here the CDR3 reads CASSSAVQEAYEQYF. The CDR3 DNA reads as TGTGCCAGCAGCTCGGCGGTACAGGAAGCCTACGAGCAGTACTTC.

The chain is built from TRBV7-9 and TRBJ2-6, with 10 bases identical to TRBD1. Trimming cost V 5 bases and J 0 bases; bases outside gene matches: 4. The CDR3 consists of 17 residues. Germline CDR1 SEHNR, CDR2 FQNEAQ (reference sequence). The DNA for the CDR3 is TGTGCCAGCAGCCTCCGGGACAGGGGCTCTGGGGCCAACGTCCTGACTTTC. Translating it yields CASSLRDRGSGANVLTF. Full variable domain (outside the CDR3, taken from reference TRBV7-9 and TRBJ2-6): DTGVSQNPRHKITKRGQNVTFRCDPISEHNRLYWYRQTLGQGPEFLTYFQNEAQLEKSRLLSDRFSAERPKGSFSTLEIQRTEQGDSAMYLCASSLRDRGSGANVLTFGAGSRLTVL.

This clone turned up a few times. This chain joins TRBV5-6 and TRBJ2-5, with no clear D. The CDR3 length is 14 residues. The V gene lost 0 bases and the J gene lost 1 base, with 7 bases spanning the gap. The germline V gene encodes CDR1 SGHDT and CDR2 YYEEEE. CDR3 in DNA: TGTGCCAGCAGCTTGGCAGGAATCCAAGAGACCCAGTACTTC. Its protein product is CASSLAGIQETQYF.

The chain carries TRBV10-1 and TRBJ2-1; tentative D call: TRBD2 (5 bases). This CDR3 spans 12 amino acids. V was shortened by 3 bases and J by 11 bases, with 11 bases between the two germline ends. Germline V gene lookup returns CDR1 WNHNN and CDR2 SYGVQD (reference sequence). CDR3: CASSDPSGKQFF. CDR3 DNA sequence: TGCGCCAGCAGTGACCCCTCCGGGAAGCAGTTCTTC.

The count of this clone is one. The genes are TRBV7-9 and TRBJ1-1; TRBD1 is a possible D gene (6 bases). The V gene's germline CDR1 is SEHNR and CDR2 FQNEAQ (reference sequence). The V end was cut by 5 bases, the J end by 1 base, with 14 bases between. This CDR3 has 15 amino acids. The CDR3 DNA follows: TGTGCCAGCAGCAACAAAATACAGGGGAACACTGAAGCTTTCTTT. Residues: CASSNKIQGNTEAFF. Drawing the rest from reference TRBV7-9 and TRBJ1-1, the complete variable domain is DTGVSQNPRHKITKRGQNVTFRCDPISEHNRLYWYRQTLGQGPEFLTYFQNEAQLEKSRLLSDRFSAERPKGSFSTLEIQRTEQGDSAMYLCASSNKIQGNTEAFFGQGTRLTVV.

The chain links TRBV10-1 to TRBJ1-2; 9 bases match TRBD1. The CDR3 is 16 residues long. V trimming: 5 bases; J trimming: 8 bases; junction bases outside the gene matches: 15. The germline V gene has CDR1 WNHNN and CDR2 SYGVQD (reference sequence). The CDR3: CASSRRMTDRGRGYTF. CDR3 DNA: TGCGCCAGCAGTAGACGTATGACGGACAGGGGTAGGGGCTACACCTTC.

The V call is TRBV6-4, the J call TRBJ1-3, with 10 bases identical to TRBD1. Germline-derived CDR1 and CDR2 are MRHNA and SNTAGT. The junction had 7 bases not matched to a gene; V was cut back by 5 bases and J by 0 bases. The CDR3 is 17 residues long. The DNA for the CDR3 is TGTGCCAGCAGTCCTAGTGGGACAGGGGTCTCTGGAAACACCATATATTTT. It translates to CASSPSGTGVSGNTIYF.

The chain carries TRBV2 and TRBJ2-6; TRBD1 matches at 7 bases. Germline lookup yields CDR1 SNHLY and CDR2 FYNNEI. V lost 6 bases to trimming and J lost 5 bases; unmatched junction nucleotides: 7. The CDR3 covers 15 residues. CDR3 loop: CASSANRGRANVLTF. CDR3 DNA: TGTGCCAGCAGCGCCAACAGGGGACGGGCCAACGTCCTGACTTTC.

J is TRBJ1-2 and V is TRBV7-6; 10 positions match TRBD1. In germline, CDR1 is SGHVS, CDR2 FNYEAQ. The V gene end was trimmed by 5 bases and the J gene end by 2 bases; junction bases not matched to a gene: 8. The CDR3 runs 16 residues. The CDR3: CASSQIPGQGNYGYTF. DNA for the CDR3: TGTGCCAGCAGCCAAATACCGGGACAGGGGAACTATGGCTACACCTTC.

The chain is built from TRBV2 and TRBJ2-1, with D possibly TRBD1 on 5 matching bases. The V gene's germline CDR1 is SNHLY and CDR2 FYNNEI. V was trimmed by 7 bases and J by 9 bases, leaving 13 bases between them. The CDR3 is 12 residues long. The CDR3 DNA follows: TGTGCCAGCACCGAAGGGGCGTCTGAGCAGTTCTTC. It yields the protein CASTEGASEQFF.

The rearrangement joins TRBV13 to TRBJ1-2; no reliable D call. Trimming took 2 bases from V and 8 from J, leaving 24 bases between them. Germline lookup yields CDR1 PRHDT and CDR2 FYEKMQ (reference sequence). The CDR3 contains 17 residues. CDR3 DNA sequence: TGTGCCAGCAGCTTAAATCTTGAGGGAGTAAGGAGCGGGGGCTACACCTTC. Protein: CASSLNLEGVRSGGYTF.

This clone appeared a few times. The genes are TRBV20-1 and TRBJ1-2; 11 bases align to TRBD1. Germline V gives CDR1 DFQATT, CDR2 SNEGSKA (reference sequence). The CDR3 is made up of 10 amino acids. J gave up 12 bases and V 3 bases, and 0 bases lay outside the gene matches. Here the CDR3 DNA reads TGCAGTGCTAGGGGACAGGGGGACACCTTC. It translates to CSARGQGDTF.

CDR3 DNA: TGTGCCAGCAGCTCGGGAGGAGGGGGGCCCACAGATACGCAGTATTTT. Encoded protein: CASSSGGGGPTDTQYF. J is TRBJ2-3 and V is TRBV5-4, with a tentative D call TRBD2 (7 bases). The CDR3 has 16 amino acids. Germline values: CDR1 SGHNT, CDR2 YYREEE (reference sequence). The V end was cut by 3 bases, the J end by 2 bases, with 16 bases between.

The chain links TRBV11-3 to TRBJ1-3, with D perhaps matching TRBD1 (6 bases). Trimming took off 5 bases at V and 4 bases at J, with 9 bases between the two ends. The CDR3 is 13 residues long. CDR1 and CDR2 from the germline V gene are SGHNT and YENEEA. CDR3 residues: CASSQGTGNTIYF. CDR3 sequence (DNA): TGTGCCAGCAGCCAAGGGACAGGAAACACCATATATTTT.

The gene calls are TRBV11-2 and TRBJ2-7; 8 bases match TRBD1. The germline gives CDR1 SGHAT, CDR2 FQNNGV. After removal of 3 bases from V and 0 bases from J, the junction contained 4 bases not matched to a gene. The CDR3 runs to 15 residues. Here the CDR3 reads CASSFSGTGSYEQYF. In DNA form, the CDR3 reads TGTGCCAGCAGCTTTTCCGGGACAGGCTCCTACGAGCAGTACTTC.

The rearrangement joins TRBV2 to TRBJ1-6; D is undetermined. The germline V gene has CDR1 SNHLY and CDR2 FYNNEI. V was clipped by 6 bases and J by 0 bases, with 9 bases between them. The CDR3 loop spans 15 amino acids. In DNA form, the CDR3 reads TGTGCCAGCAGGATCACGAGCTCCTATAATTCACCCCTCCACTTT. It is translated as CASRITSSYNSPLHF.

CDR3: CASREDRVGNQPQHF. DNA of the CDR3: TGTGCCAGTAGGGAGGACAGGGTAGGCAATCAGCCCCAGCATTTT. This chain links TRBV19 with TRBJ1-5, with 8 bases lining up with TRBD1. This CDR3 has 15 residues. Germline values: CDR1 LNHDA, CDR2 SQIVND (reference sequence). V dropped 6 bases and J dropped 2; count of bases not matched to a gene: 6.

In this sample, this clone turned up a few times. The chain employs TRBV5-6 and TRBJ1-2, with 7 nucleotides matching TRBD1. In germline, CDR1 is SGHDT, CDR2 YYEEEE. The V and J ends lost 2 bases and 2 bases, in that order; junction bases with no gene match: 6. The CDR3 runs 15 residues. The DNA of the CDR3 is TGTGCCAGCAGCTTCAGGGGGACCATAAACTATGGCTACACCTTC. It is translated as CASSFRGTINYGYTF.